The clone carrying this T cell receptor beta chain has only a few counts. The antigen is unknown. This sample was included in a study of identical twins. Points from the study as a whole: Insertions were reduced in abundant cord blood beta clonotypes but not in memory repertoires. Models came in too low on out-of-frame TCR alpha sharing in monozygotic twins.

The V gene's germline CDR1 is LNHDA and CDR2 SQIVND (reference sequence). CDR3 size: 13 residues. The ends lost 3 bases at V and 7 bases at J; junction bases unmatched: 1. TCRdb re-derived calls from the 5' RACE reads in MiXCR, one entry per CDR3 protein. This sample has around 370,000 distinct CDR3 sequences, with around 9.7% found just once. With no exceptions, donors were healthy Caucasians. The TCR originated in a woman in her forties or fifties in good health. The sample comprised naive T cells sorted from blood. The chain recombines TRBV19 with TRBJ2-1; 9 nucleotides agree with TRBD1. CDR3 coding DNA: TGTGCCAGTAGTATCGGACAGGGGAATGAGCAGTTCTTC. Residues: CASSIGQGNEQFF.